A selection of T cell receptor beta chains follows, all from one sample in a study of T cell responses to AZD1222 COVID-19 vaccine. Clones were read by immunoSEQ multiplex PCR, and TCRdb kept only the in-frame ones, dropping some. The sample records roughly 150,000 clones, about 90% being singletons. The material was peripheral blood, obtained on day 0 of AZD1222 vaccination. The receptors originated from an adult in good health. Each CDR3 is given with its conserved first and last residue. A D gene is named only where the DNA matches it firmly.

DNA: TGTGCCAGCAGTTACCCCGGGGATGGCTACACCTTC; CDR3: CASSYPGDGYTF; J: TRBJ1-2; D: -; V: TRBV6-5
DNA: TGTGCCAGCAGCTTAGAGTGGACGGTCTCTGGAAACACCATATATTTT; CDR3: CASSLEWTVSGNTIYF; J: TRBJ1-3; D: -; V: TRBV7-2
DNA: TGTGCCAGCTCACCGGGCCAAAACACTGAAGCTTTCTTT; CDR3: CASSPGQNTEAFF; J: TRBJ1-1; D: -; V: TRBV18
DNA: TGTGCCAGCAGCTTAGGTTCACAGGATCGCTATGGCTACACCTTC; CDR3: CASSLGSQDRYGYTF; J: TRBJ1-2; D: -; V: TRBV11-2
DNA: TGTGCCAGCAGGTCCCCTGAGGAGGTTGCTTATGGCTACACCTTC; CDR3: CASRSPEEVAYGYTF; J: TRBJ1-2; D: -; V: TRBV5-4
DNA: TGTGCCAGCAGTTTGGGGCCAACCTACGAGCAGTACTTC; CDR3: CASSLGPTYEQYF; J: TRBJ2-7; D: -; V: TRBV27
DNA: TGCGCCAGCAGCTTGGCCACTGTAGATGAGCAGTTCTTC; CDR3: CASSLATVDEQFF; J: TRBJ2-1; D: -; V: TRBV5-1
DNA: TGTGCCAGTAGTATAGAGGCTTTCATGCGGGAGCAGTTCTTC; CDR3: CASSIEAFMREQFF; J: TRBJ2-1; D: -; V: TRBV19
DNA: TGTGCCAGTAGTATAGGAGCAGGGAGTAGCAATCAGCCCCAGCATTTT; CDR3: CASSIGAGSSNQPQHF; J: TRBJ1-5; D: -; V: TRBV19
DNA: TGTGCCAGCAGTGAAGCTGCTGGGGCCAACGTCCTGACTTTC; CDR3: CASSEAAGANVLTF; J: TRBJ2-6; D: -; V: TRBV6-4
DNA: TGTGCCAGCAGGCCCTTCTCCGGGGGTAACTATGGCTACACCTTC; CDR3: CASRPFSGGNYGYTF; J: TRBJ1-2; D: -; V: TRBV5-6
DNA: TGTGCCAGCAGGCAAGAGGGCAGCGGGAGATGGAATGAGCAGTTCTTC; CDR3: CASRQEGSGRWNEQFF; J: TRBJ2-1; D: TRBD2; V: TRBV5-6
DNA: TGCAGCGTTGGGGGCTCCTCAGGGGTCGGCTATGGCTACACCTTC; CDR3: CSVGGSSGVGYGYTF; J: TRBJ1-2; D: -; V: TRBV29-1
DNA: TGCGCCAGCAGCCACTCGATGTCCCAGGGGGCCGAGACCCAGTACTTC; CDR3: CASSHSMSQGAETQYF; J: TRBJ2-5; D: TRBD1; V: TRBV4-1
DNA: TGTGCCAGCAGCTTGGGACAGGGAGGAGAAAAACTGTTTTTT; CDR3: CASSLGQGGEKLFF; J: TRBJ1-4; D: TRBD1; V: TRBV7-9
DNA: TGTGCCAGCAGTTACCAGTCAGGCGACCAGCCCCAGCATTTT; CDR3: CASSYQSGDQPQHF; J: TRBJ1-5; D: -; V: TRBV6-5
DNA: TGTGCCAGCAGCTTCTTCGGGGGGTATGAGCAGTTCTTC; CDR3: CASSFFGGYEQFF; J: TRBJ2-1; D: TRBD2; V: TRBV28
DNA: TGTGCCAGCAGCCCCCAGCAGGCTGGAAACACCATATATTTT; CDR3: CASSPQQAGNTIYF; J: TRBJ1-3; D: -; V: TRBV9
DNA: TGTGCCAGCAGTTTCATGGGGGGCCCAAAATCAGATACGCAGTATTTT; CDR3: CASSFMGGPKSDTQYF; J: TRBJ2-3; D: -; V: TRBV28
DNA: TGTGCCATCAGTGGGGTCGGGACCGGGGTAATCGGCACTGAAGCTTTCTTT; CDR3: CAISGVGTGVIGTEAFF; J: TRBJ1-1; D: -; V: TRBV10-3
DNA: TGTGCCTGGAGGGGGGACTTCTACACCGGGGAGCTGTTTTTT; CDR3: CAWRGDFYTGELFF; J: TRBJ2-2; D: -; V: TRBV30
DNA: TGTGCCAGCAGCCCGAACACAGGGGCCACTGAAGCTTTCTTT; CDR3: CASSPNTGATEAFF; J: TRBJ1-1; D: TRBD1; V: TRBV3-1/TRBV3-2
DNA: TGTGCCAGCAGTTTATTAGGCGGCTCTAGCACAGATACGCAGTATTTT; CDR3: CASSLLGGSSTDTQYF; J: TRBJ2-3; D: -; V: TRBV27
DNA: TGCGCCAGCAGCGAGGGGGCGCTTGGGTCACCCCTCCACTTT; CDR3: CASSEGALGSPLHF; J: TRBJ1-6; D: TRBD1; V: TRBV5-1
DNA: TGCGCCAGCAGCCAAGATTATGGACTAGCGGGGGGATACGAGCAGTACTTC; CDR3: CASSQDYGLAGGYEQYF; J: TRBJ2-7; D: TRBD2; V: TRBV4-1
DNA: TGTGCCAGTAGCATTACAGGGGCGAGCACCGGGGAGCTGTTTTTT; CDR3: CASSITGASTGELFF; J: TRBJ2-2; D: TRBD1; V: TRBV19
DNA: TGTGCCAGCAGTTCTTCCGCTAGCGGGAGTATCTACGAGCAGTACTTC; CDR3: CASSSSASGSIYEQYF; J: TRBJ2-7; D: TRBD2; V: TRBV28
DNA: TGTGCCAGCAGCTTAAGGGCACTAGCGGGAGAACCCGGGGAGCTGTTTTTT; CDR3: CASSLRALAGEPGELFF; J: TRBJ2-2; D: TRBD2; V: TRBV7-3